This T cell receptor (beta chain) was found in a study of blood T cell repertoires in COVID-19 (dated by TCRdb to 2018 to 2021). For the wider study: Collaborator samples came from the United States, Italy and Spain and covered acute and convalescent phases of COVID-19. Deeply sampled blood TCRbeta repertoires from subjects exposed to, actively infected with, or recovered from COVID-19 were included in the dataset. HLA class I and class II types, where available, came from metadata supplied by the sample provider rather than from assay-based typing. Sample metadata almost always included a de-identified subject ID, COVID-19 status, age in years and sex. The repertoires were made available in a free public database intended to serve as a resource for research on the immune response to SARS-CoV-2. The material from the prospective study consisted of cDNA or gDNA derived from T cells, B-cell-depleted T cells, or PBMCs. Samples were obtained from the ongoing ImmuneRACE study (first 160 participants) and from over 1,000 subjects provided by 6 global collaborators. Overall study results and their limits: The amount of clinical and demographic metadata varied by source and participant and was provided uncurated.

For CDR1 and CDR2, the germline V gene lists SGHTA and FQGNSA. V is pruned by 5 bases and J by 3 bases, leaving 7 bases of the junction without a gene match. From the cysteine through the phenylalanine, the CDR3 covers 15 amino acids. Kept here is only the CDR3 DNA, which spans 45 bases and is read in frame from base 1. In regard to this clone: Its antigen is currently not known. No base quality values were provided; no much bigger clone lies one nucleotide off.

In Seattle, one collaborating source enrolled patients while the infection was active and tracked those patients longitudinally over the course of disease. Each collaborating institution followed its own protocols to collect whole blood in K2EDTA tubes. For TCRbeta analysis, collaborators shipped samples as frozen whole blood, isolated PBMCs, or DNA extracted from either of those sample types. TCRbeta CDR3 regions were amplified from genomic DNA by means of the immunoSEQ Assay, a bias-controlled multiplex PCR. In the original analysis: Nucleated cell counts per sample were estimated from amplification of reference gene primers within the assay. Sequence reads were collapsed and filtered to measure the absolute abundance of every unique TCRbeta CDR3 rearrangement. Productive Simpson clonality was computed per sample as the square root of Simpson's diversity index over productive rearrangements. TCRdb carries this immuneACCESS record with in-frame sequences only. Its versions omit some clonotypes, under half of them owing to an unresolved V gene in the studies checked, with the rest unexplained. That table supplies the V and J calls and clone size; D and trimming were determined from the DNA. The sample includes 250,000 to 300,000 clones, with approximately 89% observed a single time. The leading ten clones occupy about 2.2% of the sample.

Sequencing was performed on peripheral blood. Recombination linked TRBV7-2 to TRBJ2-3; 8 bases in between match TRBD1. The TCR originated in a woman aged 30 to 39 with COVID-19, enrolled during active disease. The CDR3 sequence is CASSPSRDRTDTQYF. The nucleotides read TGTGCCAGCAGCCCGTCCCGGGACAGGACAGATACGCAGTATTTT.